These T cell receptor beta chains were read from a single sample in a study of blood T cell repertoires in COVID-19. Here immunoSEQ multiplex PCR was the method, and the copy in TCRdb shows in-frame clones only, minus some. The sample has under 200,000 clones; over 70% are singletons. The sample taken for sequencing was PBMCs or T cells enriched from blood (not recorded which). These receptors all come from a man aged 45 to 65 who had recovered from COVID-19. The CDR3 runs from the conserved cysteine through the conserved F or W. The D gene is left open where the match is weak. Only part of the rows carry a size: once, few, many, or a class if the clone is expanded.

clone size,D gene,J gene,V gene,CDR3 protein,CDR3 DNA
NA,TRBD2,TRBJ2-7,TRBV28,CASSLAGDYEQYF,TGTGCCAGCAGTTTAGCGGGGGACTACGAGCAGTACTTC
many,TRBD1,TRBJ1-6,TRBV19,CASSMAGGNSPLHF,TGTGCCAGTAGTATGGCAGGGGGAAATTCACCCCTCCACTTT
few,NA,TRBJ1-4,TRBV4-1,CASSQRGELEKLFF,TGCGCCAGCAGCCAACGGGGGGAGTTAGAAAAACTGTTTTTT
NA,NA,TRBJ1-6,TRBV19,CASRQVPINSPLHF,TGTGCCAGTAGACAGGTACCTATTAATTCACCCCTCCACTTT
NA,TRBD1,TRBJ2-3,TRBV11-2,CASSSRQGRTDTQYF,TGTGCCAGCAGCTCACGACAGGGGCGGACAGATACGCAGTATTTT
NA,TRBD1,TRBJ2-7,TRBV6-1,CASSEVSGGREQYF,TGTGCCAGCAGTGAAGTTTCAGGGGGACGCGAGCAGTACTTC
once,NA,TRBJ1-1,TRBV28,CASSSGWSEAFF,TGTGCCAGCAGTTCGGGGTGGAGTGAAGCTTTCTTT
NA,NA,TRBJ1-4,TRBV4-1,CASSQELGRKLFF,TGCGCCAGCAGCCAAGAACTAGGAAGGAAACTGTTTTTT
NA,NA,TRBJ2-7,TRBV29-1,CSGGAALAEQYF,TGCAGCGGGGGGGCGGCCCTCGCCGAGCAGTACTTC
NA,TRBD1,TRBJ1-1,TRBV6-1,CASSDLRQGNTEAFF,TGTGCCAGCAGTGACCTCCGACAGGGGAACACTGAAGCTTTCTTT
NA,NA,TRBJ1-2,TRBV27,CASSSGRGVVGGYTF,TGTGCCAGCAGTTCGGGCAGGGGAGTGGTGGGTGGCTACACCTTC
NA,TRBD2,TRBJ2-1,TRBV6-1,CASSDGLAGGPYNEQFF,TGTGCCAGCAGTGACGGACTAGCGGGGGGCCCTTACAATGAGCAGTTCTTC
NA,NA,TRBJ2-1,TRBV7-8,CASSLAGGINEQFF,TGTGCCAGCAGCTTAGCGGGGGGTATCAATGAGCAGTTCTTC
few,NA,TRBJ2-2,TRBV9,CASSVMEHTGELFF,TGTGCCAGCAGCGTAATGGAGCACACCGGGGAGCTGTTTTTT
NA,NA,TRBJ1-1,TRBV7-9,CASSPTLPTEAFF,TGTGCCAGCAGCCCTACCTTACCCACTGAAGCTTTCTTT
NA,TRBD2,TRBJ2-7,TRBV29-1,CSAWRREDPQQYF,TGCAGCGCCTGGAGGCGGGAGGATCCCCAGCAGTACTTC
NA,TRBD1,TRBJ1-2,TRBV7-6,CASSLDRGDGYTF,TGTGCCAGCAGCTTAGACAGGGGTGATGGCTACACCTTC
NA,NA,TRBJ1-1,TRBV3-1/TRBV3-2,CASSLDGNTEAFF,TGTGCCAGCAGCCTAGACGGGAACACTGAAGCTTTCTTT
NA,NA,TRBJ1-1,TRBV28,CASSPRIGGTEAFF,TGTGCCAGCAGTCCGAGAATAGGAGGGACTGAAGCTTTCTTT
NA,NA,TRBJ1-6,TRBV6-5,CASRGGRGTRSPLHF,TGTGCCAGCAGGGGGGGTCGAGGAACGCGGTCACCCCTCCACTTT
NA,TRBD2,TRBJ2-7,TRBV27,CASSPLPAGGREQYF,TGTGCCAGCAGTCCCCTCCCAGCGGGAGGGCGCGAGCAGTACTTC